One and the same sample provided the 20 T cell receptor beta chains below, sequenced in a study of blood T cell repertoires in COVID-19. The repertoire was sequenced with immunoSEQ multiplex PCR; TCRdb's copy has only in-frame clones and lacks some. The sample has around 57,000 clones, approximately 80% seen once. Material: peripheral blood. The receptors shown here come from a woman in her 70s with acute or convalescent COVID-19.

The sample holds one count of this clone. The genes are TRBV6-2 or TRBV6-3 and TRBJ1-5; TRBD1 is a possible D gene (5 bases). The CDR3 covers 16 residues. Looked up from germline, CDR1 is MNHEY and CDR2 is SVGEGT. Trimming pared 6 bases from V and 2 bases from J, leaving 17 bases between. CDR3 sequence reads: CASSPGLRGGNQPQHF. The CDR3 nucleotides are TGTGCCAGCAGCCCGGGGTTAAGGGGCGGCAATCAGCCCCAGCATTTT.

The chain has TRBV6-5 and TRBJ1-2; no clear D. Germline V CDR1 and CDR2: MNHEY, SVGAGI. V dropped 2 bases and J dropped 7 bases, with 11 bases sitting between them. The CDR3 length is 13 residues. CDR3 DNA sequence: TGTGCCAGCAGTTACGGTGGAGGGCTTGGCTACACCTTC. This gives the protein CASSYGGGLGYTF.

J is TRBJ1-1 and V is TRBV7-2; the D gene is possibly TRBD1 (6 bases). V was shortened by 5 bases and J by 2 bases, with 9 bases between the two germline ends. Germline V lookup: CDR1 SGHTA, CDR2 FQGNSA. CDR3 size: 13 residues. The CDR3 loop reads CASSPRGNTEAFF. The CDR3 DNA reads as TGTGCCAGCAGCCCCAGGGGAAACACTGAAGCTTTCTTT.

The gene calls are TRBV6-6 and TRBJ2-7, with a tentative D call TRBD1 (6 bases). V lost 2 bases and J lost 2, with 7 bases in between. Germline V gene lookup returns CDR1 MNHNY and CDR2 SVGAGI (reference sequence). CDR3 length: 13 amino acids. CDR3 coding DNA: TGTGCCAGCAGTTACCGGGACACCTACGAGCAGTACTTC. It is translated as CASSYRDTYEQYF.

This chain uses TRBV10-3 with TRBJ1-2, with 12 bases matching TRBD1. Germline-derived CDR1 and CDR2 are ENHRY and SYGVKD. The V segment lost 5 bases and the J segment 8 bases; nucleotides outside the gene matches: 6. The CDR3 is made up of 14 amino acids. The CDR3 DNA reads as TGTGCCATCAGTCCGGGACAGGGGGCAGAAGGCTACACCTTC. Translated: CAISPGQGAEGYTF.

This rearrangement joins TRBV5-5 to TRBJ2-2, with D hard to call. Between the trimmed V and J ends, which lost 1 base and 1 base, there was a span of 5 bases. From germline, CDR1 is SGHKS and CDR2 YYEKEE (reference sequence). The length of the CDR3 is 14 residues. The CDR3 DNA follows: TGTGCCAGCAGCTTGTCCGTGAACACCGGGGAGCTGTTTTTT. Its translation is CASSLSVNTGELFF.

The V and J genes are TRBV19 and TRBJ2-1; TRBD2 matches 9 bases. V was clipped by 3 bases and J by 5 bases; unmatched bases: 5. CDR1 LNHDA and CDR2 SQIVND come from the germline V gene (reference sequence). This CDR3 is 15 amino acids long. DNA of the CDR3: TGTGCCAGTAGTATTAGGCGGGGGGGCAACAATGAGCAGTTCTTC. This encodes CASSIRRGGNNEQFF.

The V call is TRBV19, the J call TRBJ2-7; 7 bases line up with TRBD2. This CDR3 region has 17 residues. Germline trimming cut 5 bases from V and 3 bases from J; bases unmatched to any gene: 16. Per germline, CDR1 LNHDA and CDR2 SQIVND (reference sequence). The CDR3 here is CASSATPGGRLDYEQYF. CDR3 sequence (DNA): TGTGCCAGTAGTGCGACACCGGGAGGAAGATTGGACTACGAGCAGTACTTC.

There are a few counts of this clone. The chain links TRBV2 to TRBJ1-5; D gene uncertain. Trimming left V 5 bases short and J 4 bases short, with 15 bases between. The CDR3 spans 15 residues. CDR1 and CDR2 (germline): SNHLY, FYNNEI. CDR3 sequence reads: CASSKRTSLNQPQHF. CDR3 bases: TGTGCCAGCAGTAAGAGGACTTCCCTTAATCAGCCCCAGCATTTT.

The chain couples TRBV6-5 to TRBJ1-5; no clear D gene. V lost 10 bases and J 4 bases, leaving 14 bases between the germline ends. This CDR3 is built from 13 residues. Germline assignment: CDR1 MNHEY and CDR2 SVGAGI. This CDR3 is CATQRGQNQPQHF. The CDR3 bases are TGTGCCACCCAAAGAGGCCAAAATCAGCCCCAGCATTTT.

This chain links TRBV30 with TRBJ2-3, with TRBD1 matching 10 bases. Germline loops: CDR1 GTSNPN, CDR2 SVGIG (reference sequence). This CDR3 is built from 15 residues. J lost 4 bases, V lost 2 bases, and 6 bases had no gene match. The CDR3 sequence is CAWSSGTGAADTQYF. The CDR3 nucleotides read TGTGCCTGGAGTTCCGGGACAGGGGCCGCAGATACGCAGTATTTT.

The chain has TRBV12-3 or TRBV12-4 and TRBJ1-1, with a tentative D call TRBD1 (5 bases). This CDR3 comprises 13 residues. Trimming removed 7 bases from V and 11 bases from J, with 20 bases in between. CDR3 coding DNA: TGTGCCAGCACCAATACAGGATCCCCAATTGCTTTCTTT. Protein: CASTNTGSPIAFF.

The chain combines TRBV10-2 with TRBJ2-3; TRBD2 matches 14 bases. The CDR3 loop spans 16 amino acids. Trimming at V came to 7 bases and at J to 4 bases, leaving 7 bases not matched to a gene. CDR1 and CDR2 from the germline V gene are WSHSY and SAAADI. This chain's CDR3 is CASKETSGGAPDTQYF. CDR3 DNA sequence: TGCGCCAGCAAGGAGACTAGCGGGGGGGCCCCAGATACGCAGTATTTT.

This clone was observed a handful of times. This chain uses TRBV19 with TRBJ2-7, with 7 bases aligning to TRBD2. The J segment lost 7 bases and the V segment lost 8 bases, leaving 8 bases of the junction unmatched. Germline CDR1 reads LNHDA; CDR2 reads SQIVND (reference sequence). The length of the CDR3 is 12 residues. The CDR3 spells CASPVRGGEQYF. In DNA form, the CDR3 reads TGTGCCAGTCCGGTCCGGGGAGGGGAGCAGTACTTC.

The rearrangement uses TRBV2 and TRBJ2-7; D is possibly TRBD1 (5 bases). Trimming removed 3 bases from V and 9 bases from J, with 12 bases in between. This CDR3 is built from 12 residues. CDR1 SNHLY and CDR2 FYNNEI come from the germline V gene. DNA of the CDR3: TGTGCCAGCAGTGACGCAGGGCTAGGGCAGTACTTC. Its translation: CASSDAGLGQYF.

This CDR3 is CAWSVRDRGNSPLHF. The CDR3 DNA reads as TGTGCCTGGAGTGTACGGGACAGGGGGAATTCACCCCTCCACTTT. The J gene is TRBJ1-6, the V gene TRBV30; TRBD1 agrees at 11 bases. The CDR3 runs 15 residues. Trimming cost V 0 bases and J 7 bases; bases outside gene matches: 2. From germline, CDR1 is GTSNPN and CDR2 SVGIG (reference sequence).

The chain couples TRBV27 to TRBJ1-1, with D tentatively TRBD1 (5 bases). Trimming cost V 2 bases and J 6 bases, with 19 bases left between them. From germline, CDR1 is MNHEY and CDR2 SMNVEV (reference sequence). The CDR3 runs to 16 residues. The CDR3 region is CASSLKGLSSVAEAFF. CDR3 coding DNA: TGTGCCAGCAGTTTAAAGGGACTATCGTCCGTCGCTGAAGCTTTCTTT.

The chain links TRBV3-1 (or the pseudogene TRBV3-2) to TRBJ1-3; D is possibly TRBD1 (6 bases). The ends were cut back, 3 bases at V and 0 bases at J, with 12 bases in the middle. The germline V gene has CDR1 LGHDT and CDR2 YNNKEL (reference sequence). CDR3 length equals 16 residues. The CDR3 DNA sequence: TGTGCCAGCAGCCATCTGGGGGCGGACTCTGGAAACACCATATATTTT. It specifies CASSHLGADSGNTIYF.

The J gene is TRBJ2-7, the V gene TRBV7-8; 10 nucleotides match TRBD1. This CDR3 is 13 amino acids long. V shed 5 bases and J 3 bases; nucleotides not matched to a gene: 1. Germline V gene sequence: CDR1 SGHVS, CDR2 FQNEAQ. The CDR3 spells CASSRDRGYEQYF. The CDR3 DNA follows: TGTGCCAGCAGCCGGGACAGGGGCTACGAGCAGTACTTC.

The rearrangement links TRBV5-4 to TRBJ1-2; 8 bases map to TRBD1. CDR3 length: 14 residues. V dropped 4 bases and J dropped 1; count of bases not matched to a gene: 3. The germline V gene encodes CDR1 SGHNT and CDR2 YYREEE (reference sequence). The CDR3 DNA reads TGTGCCAGCAGCCCGACAGGGGATAACTATGGCTACACCTTC. It translates to CASSPTGDNYGYTF.